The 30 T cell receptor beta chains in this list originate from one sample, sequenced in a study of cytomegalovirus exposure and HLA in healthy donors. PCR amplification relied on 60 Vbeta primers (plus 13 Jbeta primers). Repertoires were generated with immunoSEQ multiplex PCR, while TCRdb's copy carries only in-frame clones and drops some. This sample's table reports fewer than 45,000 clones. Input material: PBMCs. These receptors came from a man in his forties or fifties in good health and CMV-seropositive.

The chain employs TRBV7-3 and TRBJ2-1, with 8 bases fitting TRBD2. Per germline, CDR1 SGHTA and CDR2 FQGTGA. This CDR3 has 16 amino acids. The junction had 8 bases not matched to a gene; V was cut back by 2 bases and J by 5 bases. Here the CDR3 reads CASSLGGLAGNNEQFF. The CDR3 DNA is TGTGCCAGCAGCTTAGGGGGGCTAGCGGGCAACAATGAGCAGTTCTTC.

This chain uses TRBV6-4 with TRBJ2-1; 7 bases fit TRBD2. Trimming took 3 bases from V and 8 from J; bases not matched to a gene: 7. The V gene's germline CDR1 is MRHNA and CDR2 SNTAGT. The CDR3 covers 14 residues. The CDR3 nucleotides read TGTGCCAGCAGTGAAAGCGGGACGGGCGATGAGCAGTTCTTC. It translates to CASSESGTGDEQFF.

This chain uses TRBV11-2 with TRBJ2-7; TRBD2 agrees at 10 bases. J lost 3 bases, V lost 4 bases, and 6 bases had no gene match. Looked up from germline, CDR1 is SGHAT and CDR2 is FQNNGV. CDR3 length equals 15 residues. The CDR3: CASSSGTSAIYEQYF. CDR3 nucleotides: TGTGCCAGCAGCTCGGGGACTAGCGCGATCTACGAGCAGTACTTC. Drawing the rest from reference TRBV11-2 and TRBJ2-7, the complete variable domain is EAGVAQSPRYKIIEKRQSVAFWCNPISGHATLYWYQQILGQGPKLLIQFQNNGVVDDSQLPKDRFSAERLKGVDSTLKIQPAKLEDSAVYLCASSSGTSAIYEQYFGPGTRLTVT.

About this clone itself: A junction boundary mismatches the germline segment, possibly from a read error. CDR3 nucleotide sequence: TGTGCCAGCGGTTACCCGGAGACGGCTCAAGAGACCCAGTACTTC. Its protein is CASGYPETAQETQYF. The chain couples TRBV6-6 to TRBJ2-5; D is uncertain. Germline CDR1 reads MNHNY; CDR2 reads SVGAGI (reference sequence). The CDR3 spans 15 residues.

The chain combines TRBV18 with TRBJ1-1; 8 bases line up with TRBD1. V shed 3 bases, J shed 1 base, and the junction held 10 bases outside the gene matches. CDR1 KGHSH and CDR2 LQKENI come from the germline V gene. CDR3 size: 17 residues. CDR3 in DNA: TGTGCCAGCTCACCCAGGGGGCGTGAATTGAGGAACACTGAAGCTTTCTTT. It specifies CASSPRGRELRNTEAFF.

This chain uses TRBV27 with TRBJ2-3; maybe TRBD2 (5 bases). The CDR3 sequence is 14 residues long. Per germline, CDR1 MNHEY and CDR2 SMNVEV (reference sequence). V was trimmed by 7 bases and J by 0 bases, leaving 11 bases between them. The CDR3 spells CASKVAPSTDTQYF. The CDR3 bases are TGTGCCAGCAAGGTAGCGCCGAGCACAGATACGCAGTATTTT.

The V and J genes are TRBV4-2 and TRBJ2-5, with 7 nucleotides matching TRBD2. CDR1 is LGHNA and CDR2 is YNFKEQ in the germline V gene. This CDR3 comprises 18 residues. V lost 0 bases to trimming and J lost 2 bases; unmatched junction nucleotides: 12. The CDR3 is CASSQDLGGGLGQETQYF. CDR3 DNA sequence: TGTGCCAGCAGCCAAGATCTTGGGGGAGGGCTTGGTCAAGAGACCCAGTACTTC.

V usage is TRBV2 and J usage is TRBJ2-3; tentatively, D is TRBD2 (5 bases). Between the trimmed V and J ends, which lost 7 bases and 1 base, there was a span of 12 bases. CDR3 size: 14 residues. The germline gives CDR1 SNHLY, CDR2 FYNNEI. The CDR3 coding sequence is TGTGCCAGCACGCCGGCGGGCCGCACAGATACGCAGTATTTT. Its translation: CASTPAGRTDTQYF.

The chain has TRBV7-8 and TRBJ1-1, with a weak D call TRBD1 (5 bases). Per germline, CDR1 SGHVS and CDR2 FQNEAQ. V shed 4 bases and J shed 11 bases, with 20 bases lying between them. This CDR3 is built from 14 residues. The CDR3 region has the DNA TGTGCCAGCAGCTCCGTTGTTTATGGGGGGAAGGCTTTCTTT. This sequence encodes CASSSVVYGGKAFF.

The CDR3 spells CASGGVGTEAFF. The CDR3 coding sequence is TGCGCCAGCGGGGGGGTTGGCACTGAAGCTTTCTTT. This chain joins TRBV10-1 and TRBJ1-1; a weak D match, TRBD1 (5 bases). V was clipped by 8 bases and J by 4 bases, with 11 bases between them. The CDR3 totals 12 residues. Germline V gene lookup returns CDR1 WNHNN and CDR2 SYGVQD (reference sequence).

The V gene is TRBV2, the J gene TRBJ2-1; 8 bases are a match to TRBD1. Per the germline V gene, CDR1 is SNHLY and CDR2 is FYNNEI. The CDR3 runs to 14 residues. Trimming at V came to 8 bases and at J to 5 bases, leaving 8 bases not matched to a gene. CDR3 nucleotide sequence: TGTGCCAGCGACGACAGGGGACTGAACAATGAGCAGTTCTTC. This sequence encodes CASDDRGLNNEQFF.

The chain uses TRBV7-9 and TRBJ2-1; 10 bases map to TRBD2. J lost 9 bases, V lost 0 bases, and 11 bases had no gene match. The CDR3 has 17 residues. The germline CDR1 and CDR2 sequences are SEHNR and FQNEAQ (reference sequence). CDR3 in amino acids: CASSLALGLAGASEQFF. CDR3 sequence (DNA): TGTGCCAGCAGCTTAGCGCTAGGGCTAGCGGGAGCCTCTGAGCAGTTCTTC.

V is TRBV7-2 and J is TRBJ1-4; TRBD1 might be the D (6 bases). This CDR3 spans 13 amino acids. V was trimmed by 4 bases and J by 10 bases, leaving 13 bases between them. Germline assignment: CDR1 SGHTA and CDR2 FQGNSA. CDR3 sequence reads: CASSSGQYAKLFF. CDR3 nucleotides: TGTGCCAGCAGCTCTGGACAGTACGCAAAACTGTTTTTT.

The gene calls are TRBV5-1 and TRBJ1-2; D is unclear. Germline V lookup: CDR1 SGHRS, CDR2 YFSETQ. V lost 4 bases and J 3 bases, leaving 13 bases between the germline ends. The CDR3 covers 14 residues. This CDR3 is CASSRPSADYGYTF. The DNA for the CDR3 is TGCGCCAGCAGCCGGCCCTCGGCGGACTATGGCTACACCTTC.

CDR3 coding DNA: TGTGCCATCAGTGAGTCTTTCGGGACTACCAATGAGCAGTTCTTC. Its translation is CAISESFGTTNEQFF. The chain has TRBV10-3 and TRBJ2-1; 7 bases agree with TRBD2. Per the germline V gene, CDR1 is ENHRY and CDR2 is SYGVKD. V shed 0 bases, J shed 6 bases, and the junction held 5 bases outside the gene matches. The CDR3 is made up of 15 amino acids.

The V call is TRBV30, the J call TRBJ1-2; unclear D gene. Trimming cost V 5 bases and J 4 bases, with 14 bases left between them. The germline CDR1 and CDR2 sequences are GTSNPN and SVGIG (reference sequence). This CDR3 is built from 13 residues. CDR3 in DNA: TGTGCCTGGGGGCCTGATATCCGCTATGGCTACACCTTC. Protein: CAWGPDIRYGYTF. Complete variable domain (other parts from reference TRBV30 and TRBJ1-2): SQTIHQWPATLVQPVGSPLSLECTVEGTSNPNLYWYRQAAGRGLQLLFYSVGIGQISSEVPQNLSASRPQDRQFILSSKKLLLSDSGFYLCAWGPDIRYGYTFGSGTRLTVV.

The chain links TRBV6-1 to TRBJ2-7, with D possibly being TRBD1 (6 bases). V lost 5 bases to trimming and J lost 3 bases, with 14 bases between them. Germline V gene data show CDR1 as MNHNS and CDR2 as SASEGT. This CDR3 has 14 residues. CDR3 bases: TGTGCCAGCAGTTTAAGGGGGAGATTCTACGAGCAGTACTTC. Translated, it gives CASSLRGRFYEQYF.

CDR3 DNA sequence: TGTGCCAGCAGTGACAGGACAGGGGGCTGGGAGCAGTACTTC. This sequence encodes CASSDRTGGWEQYF. The chain combines TRBV25-1 with TRBJ2-7; 11 bases are shared with TRBD1. Germline V gene data show CDR1 as MGHDK and CDR2 as SYGVNS. Trimming cost V 3 bases and J 7 bases; bases outside gene matches: 5. The CDR3 extends over 14 amino acids.

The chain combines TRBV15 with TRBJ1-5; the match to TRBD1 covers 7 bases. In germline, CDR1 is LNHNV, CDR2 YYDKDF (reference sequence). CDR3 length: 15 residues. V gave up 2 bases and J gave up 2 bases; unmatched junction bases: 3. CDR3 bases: TGTGCCACCAGCAGAAAAGGACAGGGCAATCAGCCCCAGCATTTT. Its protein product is CATSRKGQGNQPQHF. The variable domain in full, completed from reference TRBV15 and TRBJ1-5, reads DAMVIQNPRYQVTQFGKPVTLSCSQTLNHNVMYWYQQKSSQAPKLLFHYYDKDFNNEADTPDNFQSRRPNTSFCFLDIRSPGLGDTAMYLCATSRKGQGNQPQHFGDGTRLSIL.

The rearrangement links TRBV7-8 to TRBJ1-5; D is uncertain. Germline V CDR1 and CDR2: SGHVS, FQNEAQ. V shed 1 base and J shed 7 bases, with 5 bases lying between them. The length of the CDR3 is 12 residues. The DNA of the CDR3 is TGTGCCAGCAGCTTAGTAGAACAGCCCCAGCATTTT. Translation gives CASSLVEQPQHF.

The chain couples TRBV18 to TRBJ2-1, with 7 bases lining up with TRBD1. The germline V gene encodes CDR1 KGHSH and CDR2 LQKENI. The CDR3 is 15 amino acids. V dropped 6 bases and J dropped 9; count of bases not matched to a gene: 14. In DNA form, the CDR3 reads TGTGCCAGCTCCCCGAGGCAGGAAGGGGGCATTGAGCAGTTCTTC. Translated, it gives CASSPRQEGGIEQFF.

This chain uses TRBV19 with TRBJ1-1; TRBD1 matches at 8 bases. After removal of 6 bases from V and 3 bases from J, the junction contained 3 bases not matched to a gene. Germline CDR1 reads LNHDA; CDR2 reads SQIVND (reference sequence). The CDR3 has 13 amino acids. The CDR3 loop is CASRSQGDTEAFF. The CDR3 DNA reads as TGTGCCAGTAGGTCACAGGGGGACACTGAAGCTTTCTTT.

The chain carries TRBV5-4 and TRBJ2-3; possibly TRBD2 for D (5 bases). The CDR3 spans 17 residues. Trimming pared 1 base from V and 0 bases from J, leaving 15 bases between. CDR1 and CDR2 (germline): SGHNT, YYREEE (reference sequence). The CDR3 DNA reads TGTGCCAGCAGCTTGATAGGGAGCCTGGAGAGCACAGATACGCAGTATTTT. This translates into CASSLIGSLESTDTQYF.

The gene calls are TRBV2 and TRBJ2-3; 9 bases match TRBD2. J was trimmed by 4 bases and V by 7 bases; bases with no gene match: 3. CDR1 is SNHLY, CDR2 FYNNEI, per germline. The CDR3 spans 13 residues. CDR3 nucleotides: TGTGCCAGCATAGCGGGAGTGGCAGATACGCAGTATTTT. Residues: CASIAGVADTQYF.

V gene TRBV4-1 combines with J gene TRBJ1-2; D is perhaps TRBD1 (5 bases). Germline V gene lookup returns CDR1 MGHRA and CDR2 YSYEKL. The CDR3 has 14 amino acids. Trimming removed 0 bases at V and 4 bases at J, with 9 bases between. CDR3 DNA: TGCGCCAGCAGCCAAGATTCAGGGATCTATGGCTACACCTTC. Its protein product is CASSQDSGIYGYTF.

CDR3 sequence (DNA): TGTGCTAGTGGTTTGGTACCACAGACGAACACTGAAGCTTTCTTT. It encodes CASGLVPQTNTEAFF. V and J are TRBV12-5 and TRBJ1-1, with D hard to call. The CDR3 contains 15 residues. The germline V gene has CDR1 LGHNT and CDR2 FRNRAP. The V and J ends lost 0 bases and 1 base respectively, with 9 bases between them.

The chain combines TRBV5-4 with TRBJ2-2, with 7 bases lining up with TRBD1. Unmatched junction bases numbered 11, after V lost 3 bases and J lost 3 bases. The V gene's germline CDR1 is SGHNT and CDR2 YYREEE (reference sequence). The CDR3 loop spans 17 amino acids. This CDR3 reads CASSWAQGNVDTGELFF. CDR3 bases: TGTGCCAGCAGCTGGGCACAGGGGAACGTCGACACCGGGGAGCTGTTTTTT.

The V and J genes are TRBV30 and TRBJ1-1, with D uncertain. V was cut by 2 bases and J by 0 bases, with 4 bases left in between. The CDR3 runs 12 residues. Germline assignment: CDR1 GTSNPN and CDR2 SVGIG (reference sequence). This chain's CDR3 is CAWSSMNTEAFF. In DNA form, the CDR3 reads TGTGCCTGGAGTTCCATGAACACTGAAGCTTTCTTT.

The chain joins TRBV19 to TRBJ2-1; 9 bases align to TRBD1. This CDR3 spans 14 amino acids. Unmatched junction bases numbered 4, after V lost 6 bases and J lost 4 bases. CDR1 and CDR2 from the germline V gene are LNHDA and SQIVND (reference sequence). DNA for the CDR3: TGTGCCAGTAGGGACAGGGGAGTGTACAATGAGCAGTTCTTC. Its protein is CASRDRGVYNEQFF.

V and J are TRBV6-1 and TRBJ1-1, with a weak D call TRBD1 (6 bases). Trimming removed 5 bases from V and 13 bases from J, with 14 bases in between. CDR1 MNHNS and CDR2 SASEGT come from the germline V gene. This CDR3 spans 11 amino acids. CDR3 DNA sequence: TGTGCCAGCAGTTACGCAGGGGATGATTTCTTT. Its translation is CASSYAGDDFF.